What follows describes a single T cell receptor beta chain. The data belong to a study of blood T cells in healthy people across ages. A second PCR, run for roughly 7 to 11 cycles, used a sample-barcoded 5' primer plus a J-beta primer mix. All samples yielded 2.5 million or more CDR3-containing paired-end reads. Each CDR3 protein gets one entry after TCRdb re-called the 5' RACE reads with MiXCR. The profile shows over 1.5 million distinct CDR3 sequences, just under 50% of them singletons. The CDR3 is 14 amino acids. Germline CDR1 KGHDR, CDR2 SFDVKD. V was trimmed by 5 bases and J by 1 base, leaving 10 bases between them.

The rearrangement uses TRBV24-1 and TRBJ1-2; D may be TRBD1 (5 bases). The sample was blood. This clonotype was obtained from a woman aged 40 to 55 in good health. CDR3 nucleotide sequence: TGTGCCACCAGTGCTTCAGGGCGTAACTATGGCTACACCTTC. It is translated as CATSASGRNYGYTF.